The following is a T cell receptor beta chain sequence with its context. Its antigen is still unknown. Trimming shortened V by 11 bases and J by 2 bases, and 16 bases separated the two germline ends. There are 13 residues in the CDR3. The sample is drawn from a study of T cell responses to AZD1222 COVID-19 vaccine. Study-level findings and limits: An increase in Spike-specific TCR breadth and depth was observed after two AZD1222 doses.

The protocol was immunoSEQ multiplex PCR, while the TCRdb copy is restricted to in-frame clones and leaves out a portion. In the table there are over 150,000 clones, 90% of which are singletons. This sequence was found in an adult in good health. The rearrangement links TRBV12-3 or TRBV12-4 to TRBJ2-7, with D possibly called TRBD1 or TRBD2 (6 bases each). This specimen consisted of peripheral blood, obtained on day 0 of AZD1222 vaccination. The CDR3 nucleotides read TGTGCCTGGAGGCGGGACACCACCTACGAGCAGTACTTC. Translated, it gives CAWRRDTTYEQYF.